This TCR beta chain is drawn from a study of blood T cell repertoires in COVID-19. Study details: The United States, Italy and Spain supplied acute and convalescent COVID-19 samples. Sources were T cells, B-cell-depleted T cells, or PBMCs; the material itself was cDNA or gDNA.

This CDR3 has 15 amino acids. Between the trimmed V and J ends, which lost 6 bases and 7 bases, there was a span of 19 bases. The germline V gene encodes CDR1 MNHEY and CDR2 SVGEGT. Methods used by the authors: Amplification with reference gene primers provided the estimates of nucleated cell counts. The data were produced by immunoSEQ multiplex PCR, yet TCRdb's version contains in-frame clones alone and is incomplete. V and J calls plus clone size are reproduced from that table; the DNA served to infer D and trimming. The sample shows some 350,000 clones, approximately 82% of them seen only once. This clone has just a few counts.

Sequenced input: peripheral blood. The chain links TRBV6-2 or TRBV6-3 to TRBJ2-1; the D gene is possibly TRBD1 (5 bases). The TCR was taken from a young man with active or convalescent COVID-19. CDR3 nucleotide sequence: TGTGCCAGCAGCGCTCAGGGCGACGGGTGGAATGAGCAGTTCTTC. It encodes CASSAQGDGWNEQFF.